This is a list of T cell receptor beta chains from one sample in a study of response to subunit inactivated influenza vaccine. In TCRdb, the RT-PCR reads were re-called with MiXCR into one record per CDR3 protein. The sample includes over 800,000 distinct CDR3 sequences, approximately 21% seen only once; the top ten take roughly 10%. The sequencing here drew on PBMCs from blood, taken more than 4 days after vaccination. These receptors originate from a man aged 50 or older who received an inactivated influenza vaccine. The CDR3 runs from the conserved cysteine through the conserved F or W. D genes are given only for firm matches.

cdr3_aa: CSVYGRDYYEQYF
j_call: TRBJ2-7
v_call: TRBV29-1
d_call: TRBD2

cdr3_aa: CASSGGTYNSPLHF
j_call: TRBJ1-6
v_call: TRBV9
d_call: .

cdr3_aa: CASSHQRGLQETQYF
j_call: TRBJ2-5
v_call: TRBV4-3
d_call: .

cdr3_aa: CASSLGQGSYDEQFF
j_call: TRBJ2-1
v_call: TRBV7-9
d_call: .

cdr3_aa: CSARAPGQGIYTQYF
j_call: TRBJ2-3
v_call: TRBV20-1
d_call: TRBD1

cdr3_aa: CASSLTDTEAFF
j_call: TRBJ1-1
v_call: TRBV12-3/TRBV12-4
d_call: .

cdr3_aa: CASSQDRTGTIFGDTQYF
j_call: TRBJ2-3
v_call: TRBV4-1
d_call: .

cdr3_aa: CASSRDRGRAFF
j_call: TRBJ1-1
v_call: TRBV28
d_call: TRBD1

cdr3_aa: CASSPGFSNEQFF
j_call: TRBJ2-1
v_call: TRBV11-2
d_call: .

cdr3_aa: CSARGKGNLPDTQYF
j_call: TRBJ2-3
v_call: TRBV20-1
d_call: .

cdr3_aa: CASSFRGLGFF
j_call: TRBJ2-1
v_call: TRBV3-1
d_call: .

cdr3_aa: CSATGTGQETQYF
j_call: TRBJ2-5
v_call: TRBV20-1
d_call: TRBD1

cdr3_aa: CASQTGGTQETQYF
j_call: TRBJ2-5
v_call: TRBV10-3
d_call: TRBD1

cdr3_aa: CASSPRIVGTGELFF
j_call: TRBJ2-2
v_call: TRBV3-1
d_call: .

cdr3_aa: CASSSLRVEQFF
j_call: TRBJ2-1
v_call: TRBV7-2
d_call: .

cdr3_aa: CASSLRRVHNQPQHF
j_call: TRBJ1-5
v_call: TRBV7-8
d_call: .

cdr3_aa: CASSPRGGQMNTEAFF
j_call: TRBJ1-1
v_call: TRBV5-1
d_call: .

cdr3_aa: CASSPHRQLTAKNIQYF
j_call: TRBJ2-4
v_call: TRBV27
d_call: .

cdr3_aa: CASSLVGSGRTDTQYF
j_call: TRBJ2-3
v_call: TRBV7-2
d_call: TRBD2

cdr3_aa: CASSLGPPSSLAVSSYNEQFF
j_call: TRBJ2-1
v_call: TRBV11-2
d_call: .

cdr3_aa: CASSPTARTGRTGELFF
j_call: TRBJ2-2
v_call: TRBV12-3/TRBV12-4
d_call: TRBD1

cdr3_aa: CASSQAGGATQYF
j_call: TRBJ2-4
v_call: TRBV4-3
d_call: TRBD2

cdr3_aa: CATSRDSVLEKTQYF
j_call: TRBJ2-5
v_call: TRBV15
d_call: .

cdr3_aa: CATSRDPQGRHGYTF
j_call: TRBJ1-2
v_call: TRBV15
d_call: .

cdr3_aa: CASRLRGRDTEAFF
j_call: TRBJ1-1
v_call: TRBV6-1
d_call: TRBD1

cdr3_aa: CASSSTGENYNEQFF
j_call: TRBJ2-1
v_call: TRBV5-1
d_call: TRBD1

cdr3_aa: CVSSRSGTQETQYF
j_call: TRBJ2-5
v_call: TRBV7-9
d_call: .

cdr3_aa: CSVVGTDDYEQYF
j_call: TRBJ2-7
v_call: TRBV29-1
d_call: .

cdr3_aa: CASMRRRGGSPHEQYF
j_call: TRBJ2-7
v_call: TRBV28
d_call: TRBD2

cdr3_aa: CATSVAKGTAHTDTQYF
j_call: TRBJ2-3
v_call: TRBV24-1
d_call: TRBD1

cdr3_aa: CASRQWGGKLFF
j_call: TRBJ1-4
v_call: TRBV6-5
d_call: .

cdr3_aa: CASSPFVEGNEQFF
j_call: TRBJ2-1
v_call: TRBV4-3
d_call: .

cdr3_aa: CASSREIRSTEAFF
j_call: TRBJ1-1
v_call: TRBV6-1
d_call: .

cdr3_aa: CASSQTGATGELFF
j_call: TRBJ2-2
v_call: TRBV18
d_call: TRBD1

cdr3_aa: CAISVGTGGVEQYF
j_call: TRBJ2-7
v_call: TRBV10-3
d_call: TRBD1

cdr3_aa: CASSLTSPNTGELFF
j_call: TRBJ2-2
v_call: TRBV7-9
d_call: .

cdr3_aa: CASSPGRNADVYEQYF
j_call: TRBJ2-7
v_call: TRBV7-9
d_call: .

cdr3_aa: CASSPGEGSYNEQFF
j_call: TRBJ2-1
v_call: TRBV12-3/TRBV12-4
d_call: TRBD2

cdr3_aa: CASSHSGDRTYEQYF
j_call: TRBJ2-7
v_call: TRBV4-2
d_call: TRBD1

cdr3_aa: CASSERTSGMRETQYF
j_call: TRBJ2-5
v_call: TRBV6-1
d_call: TRBD2

cdr3_aa: CSANPRDRAADTQYF
j_call: TRBJ2-3
v_call: TRBV20-1
d_call: TRBD1

cdr3_aa: CSIGASGGVFEQYF
j_call: TRBJ2-7
v_call: TRBV20-1
d_call: TRBD2

cdr3_aa: CASSRGGQGWETQYF
j_call: TRBJ2-5
v_call: TRBV7-2
d_call: TRBD1

cdr3_aa: CASSLLRGLAGGRDTQYF
j_call: TRBJ2-3
v_call: TRBV11-1
d_call: TRBD2

cdr3_aa: CSASGRTQYF
j_call: TRBJ2-5
v_call: TRBV20-1
d_call: .

cdr3_aa: CASSQGGSGGMAQYF
j_call: TRBJ2-3
v_call: TRBV4-2
d_call: TRBD2

cdr3_aa: CASSYVRDRELFF
j_call: TRBJ2-2
v_call: TRBV6-6
d_call: .

cdr3_aa: CSVEDRDSDYEQYF
j_call: TRBJ2-7
v_call: TRBV29-1
d_call: .

cdr3_aa: CASSESGGTYEQYF
j_call: TRBJ2-7
v_call: TRBV10-2
d_call: .

cdr3_aa: CASSPPGGFKNIQYF
j_call: TRBJ2-4
v_call: TRBV12-3/TRBV12-4
d_call: .

cdr3_aa: CASSAGEGLLTGANVLTF
j_call: TRBJ2-6
v_call: TRBV18
d_call: .

cdr3_aa: CASRPGVGSQNIQYF
j_call: TRBJ2-4
v_call: TRBV12-3/TRBV12-4
d_call: .

cdr3_aa: CASSGGIAGVSSYNEQFF
j_call: TRBJ2-1
v_call: TRBV7-6
d_call: TRBD2

cdr3_aa: CASSLTAKNTGELFF
j_call: TRBJ2-2
v_call: TRBV5-1
d_call: .